These 32 T cell receptor beta chains were all obtained from the same sample, sequenced in a study of cytomegalovirus exposure and HLA in healthy donors. Data came from immunoSEQ multiplex PCR; TCRdb stores just in-frame clones and leaves some out. The sample lists about 160,000 clones; 80% to 90% were seen once. Sequenced sample: PBMCs. The receptors derive from a woman between 18 and 29 years old in good health and CMV-seronegative.

V is TRBV19 and J is TRBJ2-1, with 8 bases matching TRBD1. With V trimmed by 3 bases and J by 6 bases, 4 bases remained unmatched. The CDR3 loop spans 14 amino acids. Germline V gene data show CDR1 as LNHDA and CDR2 as SQIVND (reference sequence). As DNA, the CDR3 is TGTGCCAGTAGTATTCAAACAGGGGGCAATGAGCAGTTCTTC. As protein: CASSIQTGGNEQFF.

The CDR3 bases are TGTGCCAGCAGCCACGGTAGCCCCGAGCAGTACTTC. It encodes CASSHGSPEQYF. The V gene is TRBV4-2, the J gene TRBJ2-7, with no clear D. This CDR3 region has 12 residues. Germline lookup yields CDR1 LGHNA and CDR2 YNFKEQ. The ends were cut back, 3 bases at V and 6 bases at J, with 9 bases in the middle.

The chain carries TRBV28 and TRBJ2-7; no clear D gene. The CDR3 length is 14 residues. Germline values: CDR1 MDHEN, CDR2 SYDVKM. V was cut by 2 bases and J by 0 bases, with 8 bases left in between. Here the CDR3 reads CASSLSPSSYEQYF. The CDR3 DNA sequence: TGTGCCAGCAGTTTAAGCCCGAGCTCCTACGAGCAGTACTTC.

The chain has TRBV9 and TRBJ1-1; D call uncertain. CDR3 length: 13 residues. V lost 3 bases to trimming and J lost 1 base, with 7 bases between them. Germline V gene sequence: CDR1 SGDLS, CDR2 YYNGEE. The DNA for the CDR3 is TGTGCCAGCAGCGCGGGTGGGAACACTGAAGCTTTCTTT. Translated: CASSAGGNTEAFF.

V usage is TRBV9 and J usage is TRBJ2-1, with a weak D call TRBD2 (6 bases). This CDR3 spans 13 amino acids. Trimming took off 0 bases at V and 6 bases at J, with 7 bases between the two ends. Germline loops: CDR1 SGDLS, CDR2 YYNGEE. CDR3 sequence reads: CASSVALANEQFF. The CDR3 region has the DNA TGTGCCAGCAGCGTAGCACTAGCCAATGAGCAGTTCTTC.

This clone was observed once. The chain is built from TRBV7-6 and TRBJ2-7, with 7 bases aligning to TRBD1. The CDR3 covers 16 residues. Trimming removed 0 bases from V and 5 bases from J; junction bases left unmatched: 10. Germline CDR1 reads SGHVS; CDR2 reads FNYEAQ. This CDR3 reads CASSLAVIGTVHEQYF. Here the CDR3 DNA reads TGTGCCAGCAGCTTAGCTGTTATAGGGACAGTCCACGAGCAGTACTTC.

The rearrangement uses TRBV11-2 and TRBJ2-3, with 7 bases that match TRBD2. The CDR3 consists of 19 residues. Germline CDR1 is SGHAT and CDR2 is FQNNGV. J was trimmed by 0 bases and V by 4 bases; bases with no gene match: 16. The CDR3 is CASSSPLVAGYASTDTQYF. The CDR3, as DNA: TGTGCCAGCAGCTCTCCGTTGGTAGCGGGTTATGCTAGCACAGATACGCAGTATTTT. Full variable domain (remainder filled in from reference TRBV11-2 and TRBJ2-3): EAGVAQSPRYKIIEKRQSVAFWCNPISGHATLYWYQQILGQGPKLLIQFQNNGVVDDSQLPKDRFSAERLKGVDSTLKIQPAKLEDSAVYLCASSSPLVAGYASTDTQYFGPGTRLTVL.

The CDR3 nucleotides read TGTGCCACTACAGACAGGGACAGGGGCTACACCTTC. Amino acid sequence: CATTDRDRGYTF. The genes are TRBV19 and TRBJ1-2, with TRBD1 matching 8 bases. With 10 bases clipped from V and 8 bases from J, the junction kept 9 bases outside the gene matches. The germline V gene has CDR1 LNHDA and CDR2 SQIVND (reference sequence). This CDR3 region has 12 residues.

CDR3 nucleotides: TGTGCCAGCAGTCGAGTCCTCGGCGGGAATTCACCCCTCCACTTT. It yields the protein CASSRVLGGNSPLHF. The genes are TRBV6-5 and TRBJ1-6; D gene uncertain. Germline values: CDR1 MNHEY, CDR2 SVGAGI. The V end was cut by 5 bases, the J end by 7 bases, with 15 bases between. The CDR3 has 15 amino acids.

The chain couples TRBV5-1 to TRBJ2-3; 8 bases fit TRBD1. CDR1 is SGHRS, CDR2 YFSETQ, per germline. This CDR3 region has 16 residues. With V trimmed by 0 bases and J by 3 bases, 6 bases remained unmatched. CDR3: CASSLGTGMDTDTQYF. CDR3 sequence (DNA): TGCGCCAGCAGCTTGGGGACAGGGATGGATACAGATACGCAGTATTTT.

In nucleotides, the CDR3 is TGTGCCAGCAGTGTAGGTGAGGGCGGCTACACCTTC. As protein: CASSVGEGGYTF. V is TRBV25-1 and J is TRBJ1-2; no clear D. Trimming cost V 4 bases and J 8 bases, with 11 bases left between them. CDR1 MGHDK and CDR2 SYGVNS come from the germline V gene. This CDR3 region has 12 residues.

The CDR3 DNA sequence: TGTGCCAGCAGTGGTGGTTGGGAGACCTACAATGAGCAGTTCTTC. Protein product: CASSGGWETYNEQFF. This chain joins TRBV6-1 and TRBJ2-1; D is perhaps TRBD2 (5 bases). The CDR3 length is 15 residues. Trimming left V 4 bases short and J 2 bases short, with 12 bases between. Germline CDR1 reads MNHNS; CDR2 reads SASEGT.

This rearrangement joins TRBV29-1 to TRBJ1-2; a possible D gene is TRBD1 (6 bases). Deletions cut 7 bases from V and 0 bases from J, with 12 bases between. From germline, CDR1 is SQVTM and CDR2 ANQGSEA. The CDR3 has 13 residues. The CDR3 DNA sequence: TGCAGCGCCTCCCGGACAGCTAACTATGGCTACACCTTC. It yields the protein CSASRTANYGYTF.

The V and J genes are TRBV27 and TRBJ2-2; D not resolved. Germline loops: CDR1 MNHEY, CDR2 SMNVEV (reference sequence). V was cut by 1 base and J by 0 bases, with 9 bases left in between. The CDR3 has 16 residues. The CDR3 DNA reads TGTGCCAGCAGTTTATTTCCCGACTCGAACACCGGGGAGCTGTTTTTT. This sequence encodes CASSLFPDSNTGELFF.

This clone is a singleton in its sample. The chain recombines TRBV9 with TRBJ2-5; D may be TRBD1 (6 bases). Germline-derived CDR1 and CDR2 are SGDLS and YYNGEE. The V and J ends lost 0 bases and 4 bases respectively, with 16 bases between them. CDR3 length equals 16 residues. The CDR3 nucleotides read TGTGCCAGCAGCGTAGAGGGGTATATAGGGGGAGAGACCCAGTACTTC. It translates to CASSVEGYIGGETQYF.

This rearrangement joins TRBV29-1 to TRBJ1-2, with no clear D. Germline CDR1 reads SQVTM; CDR2 reads ANQGSEA. The CDR3 length is 13 residues. V lost 6 bases and J lost 5, with 16 bases in between. The CDR3 reads CSVPGEFEYGYTF. CDR3 bases: TGCAGCGTCCCCGGGGAGTTTGAATATGGCTACACCTTC.

The gene calls are TRBV27 and TRBJ1-2, with 9 bases identical to TRBD1. The CDR3 has 15 amino acids. CDR1 is MNHEY and CDR2 is SMNVEV in the germline V gene (reference sequence). The V and J ends lost 3 bases and 6 bases, in that order; junction bases with no gene match: 8. CDR3 nucleotides: TGTGCCAGCAGTTTGCACAGGGGGCGCGGTAATGGCTACACCTTC. This translates into CASSLHRGRGNGYTF.

CDR3: CASSIIGLRNTEAFF. CDR3 bases: TGTGCCAGTAGTATAATCGGGTTAAGGAACACTGAAGCTTTCTTT. The chain has TRBV19 and TRBJ1-1; no reliable D call. Trimming cost V 2 bases and J 1 base, with 11 bases left between them. CDR3 length: 15 residues. The germline gives CDR1 LNHDA, CDR2 SQIVND (reference sequence).

The V and J genes are TRBV10-3 and TRBJ1-2; maybe TRBD1 (5 bases). Trimming cost V 2 bases and J 4 bases, with 32 bases left between them. Germline CDR1 reads ENHRY; CDR2 reads SYGVKD. This CDR3 is built from 21 residues. CDR3 region: CAISEPTAITQASHPVYGYTF. In nucleotides, the CDR3 is TGTGCCATCAGTGAGCCCACCGCGATTACACAGGCCTCCCATCCAGTCTATGGCTACACCTTC.

As for this clone: Other DNA sequences in the sample encode the same CDR3. As DNA, the CDR3 is TGTGCCAGCAGCTTGGGACAGGGTTCCTACGAGCAGTACTTC. The encoded protein is CASSLGQGSYEQYF. The chain recombines TRBV5-6 with TRBJ2-7, with 7 bases identical to TRBD1. After removal of 0 bases from V and 1 base from J, the junction contained 1 base not matched to a gene. The CDR3 covers 14 residues. Germline CDR1 is SGHDT and CDR2 is YYEEEE.

This sequence joins TRBV19 and TRBJ2-1; a possible D gene is TRBD1 (5 bases). The ends were cut back, 0 bases at V and 11 bases at J, with 8 bases in the middle. The CDR3 totals 12 residues. CDR1 and CDR2 (germline): LNHDA, SQIVND (reference sequence). For the CDR3, the DNA is TGTGCCAGTAGTATAGAGGCAGGGAAGCAGTTCTTC. This gives the protein CASSIEAGKQFF.

The chain couples TRBV5-1 to TRBJ2-5; tentative D call: TRBD1 (5 bases). This CDR3 is 15 amino acids long. V lost 1 base, J lost 0 bases, and 10 bases lay in between. CDR1 is SGHRS and CDR2 is YFSETQ in the germline V gene. In nucleotides, the CDR3 is TGCGCCAGCAGCTTGAGGGGCGGTTACCAAGAGACCCAGTACTTC. Residues: CASSLRGGYQETQYF.

The V gene is TRBV27, the J gene TRBJ2-3; maybe TRBD2 (5 bases). The CDR3 is 20 residues long. Per germline, CDR1 MNHEY and CDR2 SMNVEV (reference sequence). The V and J ends lost 2 bases and 1 base respectively, with 25 bases between them. The chain's CDR3 is CASSLLPKYMRESRTDTQYF. The CDR3, as DNA: TGTGCCAGCAGTTTACTCCCCAAATATATGAGGGAGTCCCGCACAGATACGCAGTATTTT.

The chain recombines TRBV27 with TRBJ1-6; 7 positions match TRBD1. The CDR3 has 16 residues. Trimming at V came to 3 bases and at J to 2 bases, leaving 4 bases not matched to a gene. CDR1 is MNHEY, CDR2 SMNVEV, per germline (reference sequence). CDR3 nucleotide sequence: TGTGCCAGCAGTTTCACCGGGACAGCCTATAATTCACCCCTCCACTTT. The encoded protein is CASSFTGTAYNSPLHF.

The chain is built from TRBV9 and TRBJ2-5; D is ambiguous. CDR3 length equals 14 residues. The germline V gene encodes CDR1 SGDLS and CDR2 YYNGEE. V was pared by 0 bases and J by 5 bases, with 11 bases between. CDR3 sequence reads: CASSVGLYPETQYF. DNA for the CDR3: TGTGCCAGCAGCGTAGGACTTTACCCCGAGACCCAGTACTTC.

The chain is built from TRBV19 and TRBJ2-7; 8 bases line up with TRBD1. From germline, CDR1 is LNHDA and CDR2 SQIVND (reference sequence). The trim removed 5 bases at V and 0 bases at J, leaving 6 bases unmatched. This CDR3 comprises 15 residues. The CDR3 DNA follows: TGTGCCAGTAGTCCCCGACAGGGGAGCTCCTACGAGCAGTACTTC. This sequence encodes CASSPRQGSSYEQYF.

The J gene is TRBJ1-2, the V gene TRBV5-1, with 7 bases that match TRBD1. The germline gives CDR1 SGHRS, CDR2 YFSETQ. The V gene end was trimmed by 2 bases and the J gene end by 4 bases; junction bases not matched to a gene: 8. CDR3 size: 15 residues. The CDR3 sequence is CASSLRTGDGYGYTF. Here the CDR3 DNA reads TGCGCCAGCAGCTTAAGGACAGGCGATGGCTATGGCTACACCTTC.

J is TRBJ2-5 and V is TRBV5-1; D possibly corresponds to TRBD1 (6 bases). Germline V gene sequence: CDR1 SGHRS, CDR2 YFSETQ. V was trimmed by 2 bases and J by 1 base, leaving 15 bases between them. This CDR3 has 16 amino acids. The CDR3 sequence is CASSFFSGAIQETQYF. The CDR3 DNA sequence: TGCGCCAGCAGCTTCTTTTCAGGGGCTATCCAAGAGACCCAGTACTTC.

The rearrangement links TRBV9 to TRBJ1-6; 9 nucleotides line up with TRBD1. The CDR3 sequence is 16 residues long. Germline V gives CDR1 SGDLS, CDR2 YYNGEE. V dropped 3 bases and J dropped 7; count of bases not matched to a gene: 8. CDR3 sequence: CASSAQPGQGNSPLHF. CDR3 DNA sequence: TGTGCCAGCAGCGCTCAACCGGGACAGGGAAATTCACCCCTCCACTTT.

This chain uses TRBV27 with TRBJ1-5; a weak D match, TRBD1 (5 bases). CDR3 length: 15 amino acids. The V end lost 6 bases, the J end lost 3 bases, and 15 bases lay between the germline ends. The germline V gene has CDR1 MNHEY and CDR2 SMNVEV (reference sequence). The CDR3, as DNA: TGTGCCAGCAGGTCAAGGGGACTAATCAATCAGCCCCAGCATTTT. It translates to CASRSRGLINQPQHF.

The chain is built from TRBV28 and TRBJ1-1; 8 positions match TRBD1. V trimming: 8 bases; J trimming: 1 base; junction bases outside the gene matches: 6. Germline CDR1 MDHEN, CDR2 SYDVKM. CDR3 length: 14 residues. The CDR3 region is CASLTGQGNTEAFF. The CDR3 nucleotides are TGTGCCAGCCTAACCGGACAGGGGAACACTGAAGCTTTCTTT.

The chain joins TRBV29-1 to TRBJ2-2; 8 nucleotides align to TRBD1. Per the germline V gene, CDR1 is SQVTM and CDR2 is ANQGSEA. The CDR3 extends over 13 amino acids. Trimming removed 6 bases from V and 1 base from J; junction bases left unmatched: 1. The CDR3 here is CSVRGQNTGELFF. The CDR3 nucleotides read TGCAGCGTCAGGGGGCAGAACACCGGGGAGCTGTTTTTT.